The 25 T cell receptor beta chains reported below all come from one sample, sequenced in a study of cytomegalovirus exposure and HLA in healthy donors. Assay used: immunoSEQ multiplex PCR; TCRdb lists only in-frame clones, some missing. This table has about 250,000 clones, more than 75% appearing once. The material sequenced was PBMCs. The receptor set was obtained from a man between 18 and 29 years old in good health and CMV-seropositive.

CDR3 sequence reads: CASSDAPGQGDEQFF. CDR3 in DNA: TGTGCCAGCAGCGACGCGCCGGGACAGGGGGATGAGCAGTTCTTC. This rearrangement joins TRBV11-1 to TRBJ2-1; 11 bases fit TRBD1. The V segment lost 5 bases and the J segment 8 bases; nucleotides outside the gene matches: 8. Looked up from germline, CDR1 is SGHAT and CDR2 is FQDESV (reference sequence). The CDR3 is 15 amino acids.

This clone was seen just once. This chain uses TRBV5-6 with TRBJ1-1; D is perhaps TRBD1 (6 bases). V was cut by 4 bases and J by 0 bases, with 13 bases left in between. This CDR3 contains 15 residues. Per germline, CDR1 SGHDT and CDR2 YYEEEE. CDR3 DNA: TGTGCCAGCAGCCCGTCCGGGGGCATGAACACTGAAGCTTTCTTT. It codes for CASSPSGGMNTEAFF.

This clone was seen once. The chain joins TRBV12-5 to TRBJ1-2; 8 bases map to TRBD1. V lost 0 bases, J lost 7 bases, and 10 bases stayed unmatched. Germline V CDR1 and CDR2: LGHNT, FRNRAP. CDR3 length equals 16 residues. The CDR3 nucleotides are TGTGCTAGTGGTTTGGTCCCCTCGGACAGGGCGGGTGGCTACACCTTC. Translated, it gives CASGLVPSDRAGGYTF.

The genes are TRBV15 and TRBJ1-2; D is unresolved. Germline CDR1 is LNHNV and CDR2 is YYDKDF (reference sequence). V lost 0 bases, J lost 7 bases, and 15 bases lay in between. The CDR3 has 15 amino acids. The CDR3 DNA sequence: TGTGCCACCAGCAGAGATCCGGCCCCTTCGGCTGGCTACACCTTC. Translating gives CATSRDPAPSAGYTF. Full variable domain (rest looked up from reference TRBV15 and TRBJ1-2): DAMVIQNPRYQVTQFGKPVTLSCSQTLNHNVMYWYQQKSSQAPKLLFHYYDKDFNNEADTPDNFQSRRPNTSFCFLDIRSPGLGDTAMYLCATSRDPAPSAGYTFGSGTRLTVV.

The chain links TRBV25-1 to TRBJ2-3; a weak D match, TRBD1 (5 bases). CDR3 size: 15 residues. The germline gives CDR1 MGHDK, CDR2 SYGVNS. V gave up 4 bases and J gave up 0 bases, with 11 bases separating them. The CDR3 DNA sequence: TGTGCCAGCAGTGTTACAGGTGCTAGCACAGATACGCAGTATTTT. It codes for CASSVTGASTDTQYF.

The chain is built from TRBV29-1 and TRBJ1-2; D remains unclear. V dropped 8 bases and J dropped 0 bases, with 7 bases sitting between them. The V gene's germline CDR1 is SQVTM and CDR2 ANQGSEA. The CDR3 is made up of 11 amino acids. DNA for the CDR3: TGCAGCCTGAGAACTAACTATGGCTACACCTTC. Amino acids: CSLRTNYGYTF.

This sequence joins TRBV27 and TRBJ2-1; TRBD2 matches 14 bases. CDR1 and CDR2 (germline): MNHEY, SMNVEV (reference sequence). V dropped 5 bases and J dropped 10; count of bases not matched to a gene: 7. This CDR3 region has 15 residues. As DNA, the CDR3 is TGTGCCAGCAGTCTAGGACTAGCGGGAGGTCACGAGCAGTTCTTC. Protein: CASSLGLAGGHEQFF.

V gene TRBV5-4 combines with J gene TRBJ2-1; tentatively, D is TRBD1 (6 bases). The CDR3 extends over 15 amino acids. V was trimmed by 2 bases and J by 2 bases, leaving 11 bases between them. Germline CDR1 and CDR2: SGHNT and YYREEE (reference sequence). CDR3 sequence (DNA): TGTGCCAGCAGCTTTGTCAGGGGAACCTACAATGAGCAGTTCTTC. It codes for CASSFVRGTYNEQFF.

The chain has TRBV27 and TRBJ1-5, with 8 bases lining up with TRBD1. The CDR3 contains 16 residues. V trimming: 9 bases; J trimming: 0 bases; junction bases outside the gene matches: 10. CDR1 and CDR2 from the germline V gene are MNHEY and SMNVEV (reference sequence). CDR3 in amino acids: CASTPGTGFSNQPQHF. The CDR3 nucleotides read TGTGCCAGTACGCCCGGGACAGGATTTAGCAATCAGCCCCAGCATTTT.

This chain links TRBV4-1 with TRBJ1-2; no reliable D call. The CDR3 totals 14 residues. Germline V gene data show CDR1 as MGHRA and CDR2 as YSYEKL. Trimming removed 5 bases at V and 1 base at J, with 11 bases between. For the CDR3, the DNA is TGCGCCAGCAGCTCCACGGCCCTTAACTATGGCTACACCTTC. This codes for CASSSTALNYGYTF.

The V gene is TRBV19, the J gene TRBJ2-1, with TRBD1 as a possible D gene (5 bases). This CDR3 is 15 amino acids long. Germline assignment: CDR1 LNHDA and CDR2 SQIVND (reference sequence). The ends were cut back, 5 bases at V and 0 bases at J, with 11 bases in the middle. The CDR3 bases are TGTGCCAGTAGTTGGGGCAGCTACTCCTACAATGAGCAGTTCTTC. Translating gives CASSWGSYSYNEQFF.

V and J are TRBV5-4 and TRBJ2-1, with TRBD2 matching 10 bases. Germline V gene sequence: CDR1 SGHNT, CDR2 YYREEE (reference sequence). J gave up 12 bases and V 0 bases, and 6 bases lay outside the gene matches. The CDR3 extends over 14 amino acids. CDR3 bases: TGTGCCAGCAGCTTGGAAGCTAGCGGGAGTGTGCAGTTCTTC. Protein product: CASSLEASGSVQFF.

This clone was picked up one time. The chain is built from TRBV28 and TRBJ2-1; 9 bases are a match to TRBD1. The germline V gene encodes CDR1 MDHEN and CDR2 SYDVKM. This CDR3 comprises 15 residues. Trimming at V came to 4 bases and at J to 6 bases, leaving 7 bases not matched to a gene. The CDR3: CASSSGTGWRNEQFF. The CDR3 nucleotides are TGTGCCAGCAGTTCAGGGACAGGGTGGCGCAATGAGCAGTTCTTC.

Regarding this clone: Different DNA sequences within this sample yield the same CDR3. The chain employs TRBV9 and TRBJ2-5; perhaps TRBD2 as D (7 bases). With 0 bases removed from V and 5 bases from J, the gap between germline ends came to 14 bases. Germline values: CDR1 SGDLS, CDR2 YYNGEE. The CDR3 is 15 residues long. CDR3 bases: TGTGCCAGCAGCGTAGTAGGGGGGGCTGGCGAGACCCAGTACTTC. This encodes CASSVVGGAGETQYF.

This rearrangement joins TRBV5-1 to TRBJ2-7; D unclear. V lost 0 bases and J lost 0, with 13 bases in between. CDR1 and CDR2 from the germline V gene are SGHRS and YFSETQ. CDR3 length equals 16 residues. The CDR3 DNA follows: TGCGCCAGCAGCTTGGCCACTGGCGGTGGCTCCTACGAGCAGTACTTC. Residues: CASSLATGGGSYEQYF.

This chain links TRBV28 with TRBJ1-2; D gene unclear. This CDR3 is 14 amino acids long. CDR1 MDHEN and CDR2 SYDVKM come from the germline V gene. V gave up 3 bases and J gave up 7 bases, with 15 bases separating them. CDR3 protein: CASSFGSRLGGYTF. The CDR3 DNA reads TGTGCCAGCAGTTTTGGTTCAAGGCTGGGTGGCTACACCTTC.

The rearrangement uses TRBV29-1 and TRBJ2-3; 7 bases align to TRBD2. The CDR3 extends over 13 amino acids. With 3 bases clipped from V and 3 bases from J, the junction kept 3 bases outside the gene matches. Germline CDR1 reads SQVTM; CDR2 reads ANQGSEA. CDR3 region: CSVDQGGTDTQYF. In nucleotides, the CDR3 is TGCAGCGTTGATCAGGGAGGGACAGATACGCAGTATTTT.

The chain is built from TRBV5-5 and TRBJ1-2; TRBD1 aligns across 7 bases. Germline CDR1 SGHKS, CDR2 YYEKEE (reference sequence). This CDR3 is 14 amino acids long. Trimming at V came to 4 bases and at J to 8 bases, leaving 11 bases not matched to a gene. CDR3 residues: CASSVPGTATGYTF. In DNA form, the CDR3 reads TGTGCCAGCAGCGTCCCCGGGACAGCCACAGGCTACACCTTC.

The chain couples TRBV5-1 to TRBJ2-1; 14 bases align to TRBD2. With V trimmed by 6 bases and J by 9 bases, 5 bases remained unmatched. Germline V gene data show CDR1 as SGHRS and CDR2 as YFSETQ. The CDR3 is 14 residues long. The CDR3 here is CASKGTSGGREQFF. As DNA, the CDR3 is TGCGCCAGCAAGGGGACTAGCGGGGGACGTGAGCAGTTCTTC.

The chain links TRBV4-1 to TRBJ1-4, with no clear D. The CDR3 consists of 11 residues. Germline assignment: CDR1 MGHRA and CDR2 YSYEKL. Trimming took 5 bases from V and 8 from J, leaving 6 bases between them. Here the CDR3 reads CASSSQEKLFF. CDR3 bases: TGCGCCAGCAGCTCACAGGAAAAACTGTTTTTT.

The V and J genes are TRBV25-1 and TRBJ2-1; 12 nucleotides align to TRBD2. V shed 1 base and J 12 bases; nucleotides not matched to a gene: 7. This CDR3 has 15 residues. CDR1 is MGHDK, CDR2 SYGVNS, per germline. The CDR3 spells CASSESPSGRVVQFF. The DNA for the CDR3 is TGTGCCAGCAGTGAATCCCCTAGCGGGAGGGTTGTGCAGTTCTTC.

There are a few counts of this clone. The rearrangement joins TRBV13 to TRBJ1-2; no clear D. This CDR3 is built from 13 residues. V was pared by 3 bases and J by 3 bases, with 8 bases between. Germline lookup yields CDR1 PRHDT and CDR2 FYEKMQ (reference sequence). The CDR3 protein is CASSLGWDYGYTF. The CDR3 nucleotides are TGTGCCAGCAGCTTGGGTTGGGACTATGGCTACACCTTC.

The rearrangement uses TRBV5-1 and TRBJ2-3, with TRBD2 matching over 10 bases. V dropped 2 bases and J dropped 1; count of bases not matched to a gene: 1. Per germline, CDR1 SGHRS and CDR2 YFSETQ. The CDR3 covers 15 residues. The CDR3 loop reads CASSLTSGGTDTQYF. CDR3 nucleotide sequence: TGCGCCAGCAGCTTAACTAGCGGGGGCACAGATACGCAGTATTTT. Supplemented by reference TRBV5-1 and TRBJ2-3, the full variable domain reads KAGVTQTPRYLIKTRGQQVTLSCSPISGHRSVSWYQQTPGQGLQFLFEYFSETQRNKGNFPGRFSGRQFSNSRSEMNVSTLELGDSALYLCASSLTSGGTDTQYFGPGTRLTVL.

This chain links TRBV7-9 with TRBJ2-7; D is uncertain. V lost 5 bases, J lost 1 base, and 12 bases lay in between. CDR1 SEHNR and CDR2 FQNEAQ come from the germline V gene (reference sequence). This CDR3 is 14 amino acids long. CDR3 sequence: CASSENWVSYEQYF. The CDR3 nucleotides are TGTGCCAGCAGCGAAAACTGGGTATCCTACGAGCAGTACTTC.

The chain joins TRBV19 to TRBJ1-5; maybe TRBD1 (6 bases). Germline V gene data show CDR1 as LNHDA and CDR2 as SQIVND (reference sequence). The CDR3 has 15 amino acids. V was clipped by 2 bases and J by 6 bases, with 14 bases between them. The CDR3 DNA sequence: TGTGCCAGTAGTATATTTACAAGGGGGATTCAGCCCCAGCATTTT. Protein: CASSIFTRGIQPQHF.